The subject of this entry is one TCR beta chain. This specimen comes from a study of blood T cell repertoires in COVID-19. Looking at the study overall: Sources were T cells, B-cell-depleted T cells, or PBMCs; the material itself was cDNA or gDNA.

The authors' processing: Reference gene primer amplification in the assay estimated nucleated cell counts. TCRdb's copy holds only in-frame clones and misses some; the assay was immunoSEQ multiplex PCR. V, J and clone size reflect that table, while D and trimming were determined from the DNA. The sample records over 80,000 clones, 79% being singletons. The sequence came from a woman at least 80 years old with active or convalescent COVID-19. Sequenced sample: peripheral blood.

The CDR3: CAISVGTGAREQYF. The DNA of the CDR3 is TGTGCCATCTCGGTTGGGACAGGGGCGCGGGAGCAGTACTTC. The chain has TRBV10-3 and TRBJ2-7, with 10 bases lining up with TRBD1. Germline CDR1 is ENHRY and CDR2 is SYGVKD. The CDR3 runs to 14 residues. Germline trimming cut 8 bases from V and 7 bases from J; bases unmatched to any gene: 11.